The 25 T cell receptor beta chains in this list originate from one sample, sequenced in a study of blood T cell repertoires in COVID-19. Produced via immunoSEQ multiplex PCR; TCRdb's table is partial and in-frame only. Of 300,000 to 450,000 clones detected, roughly 90% appear once; the ten largest clones hold under 1.2%. The sequenced sample consisted of PBMCs or T cells enriched from blood (not recorded which). Every receptor here comes from a woman aged 25 to 39 who had been exposed to COVID-19.

The V call is TRBV12-5, the J call TRBJ1-1; 9 bases align to TRBD1. Germline assignment: CDR1 LGHNT and CDR2 FRNRAP. There are 16 residues in the CDR3. Trimming at V came to 3 bases and at J to 0 bases, leaving 5 bases not matched to a gene. The CDR3 region is CASGLGRDRVNTEAFF. CDR3 nucleotides: TGTGCTAGTGGTTTAGGTCGGGACAGGGTGAACACTGAAGCTTTCTTT.

V usage is TRBV18 and J usage is TRBJ1-5; TRBD1 agrees at 7 bases. Losses at the gene ends were 0 bases for V and 0 bases for J; bases not matched to a gene: 2. CDR3 length: 16 residues. CDR1 and CDR2 (germline): KGHSH, LQKENI. CDR3 in DNA: TGTGCCAGCTCACCACCTGAGGGGGCTAGCAATCAGCCCCAGCATTTT. Its translation is CASSPPEGASNQPQHF.

The chain combines TRBV30 with TRBJ2-3, with TRBD2 matching 7 bases. J was trimmed by 3 bases and V by 0 bases; bases with no gene match: 3. This CDR3 comprises 14 residues. Germline CDR1 and CDR2: GTSNPN and SVGIG (reference sequence). CDR3 residues: CAWSVRGVTDTQYF. The CDR3, as DNA: TGTGCCTGGAGTGTACGGGGGGTGACAGATACGCAGTATTTT.

The J gene is TRBJ2-7, the V gene TRBV5-6, with D possibly TRBD2 on 6 matching bases. Trimming removed 4 bases at V and 0 bases at J, with 11 bases between. Germline CDR1 and CDR2: SGHDT and YYEEEE. The CDR3 spans 14 residues. CDR3 amino acids: CASSLTGLSYEQYF. CDR3 coding DNA: TGTGCCAGCAGCCTGACGGGACTCTCCTACGAGCAGTACTTC.

The V gene is TRBV7-9, the J gene TRBJ1-2; weak D call: TRBD1 (5 bases). CDR1 and CDR2 from the germline V gene are SEHNR and FQNEAQ (reference sequence). This CDR3 has 14 residues. Between the trimmed V and J ends, which lost 3 bases and 3 bases, there was a span of 11 bases. The CDR3 coding sequence is TGTGCCAGCAGCTTCTCAGGGTCGGACTATGGCTACACCTTC. Translation: CASSFSGSDYGYTF.

In nucleotides, the CDR3 is TGTGCCAGCAGTAGGACCCGAGGGACAGATACGCAGTATTTT. Encoded protein: CASSRTRGTDTQYF. V gene TRBV7-2 combines with J gene TRBJ2-3, with D possibly matching TRBD2 (5 bases). V lost 6 bases and J lost 3, with 13 bases in between. Germline-derived CDR1 and CDR2 are SGHTA and FQGNSA. This CDR3 has 14 residues. Full variable domain (missing parts from reference TRBV7-2 and TRBJ2-3): GAGVSQSPSNKVTEKGKDVELRCDPISGHTALYWYRQSLGQGLEFLIYFQGNSAPDKSGLPSDRFSAERTGGSVSTLTIQRTQQEDSAVYLCASSRTRGTDTQYFGPGTRLTVL.

This clone was seen a handful of times. The J gene is TRBJ1-1, the V gene TRBV12-5; 10 nucleotides agree with TRBD1. The V gene's germline CDR1 is LGHNT and CDR2 FRNRAP. The CDR3 runs 14 residues. The J segment lost 5 bases and the V segment lost 2 bases, leaving 2 bases of the junction unmatched. DNA for the CDR3: TGTGCTAGTGGTTTGCGGACAGGGGGGACTGAAGCTTTCTTT. It translates to CASGLRTGGTEAFF.

The chain combines TRBV5-1 with TRBJ1-1; 7 nucleotides line up with TRBD1. This CDR3 contains 16 residues. V lost 0 bases to trimming and J lost 4 bases; unmatched junction nucleotides: 9. The germline CDR1 and CDR2 sequences are SGHRS and YFSETQ. Here the CDR3 DNA reads TGCGCCAGCAGCTTGGGGCCCGACAGGGTTAGCACTGAAGCTTTCTTT. It specifies CASSLGPDRVSTEAFF.

V and J are TRBV6-5 and TRBJ1-2; the match to TRBD1 covers 7 bases. Looked up from germline, CDR1 is MNHEY and CDR2 is SVGAGI. The CDR3 sequence is 12 residues long. J gave up 8 bases and V 7 bases, and 7 bases lay outside the gene matches. The CDR3 region has the DNA TGTGCCAGCAATTTTAGGGGGCAAGGCTACACCTTC. Residues: CASNFRGQGYTF.

The chain's CDR3 is CASSQDRQHSSYEQYF. As DNA, the CDR3 is TGTGCCAGCAGCCAAGATCGCCAGCACAGCTCCTACGAGCAGTACTTC. The J gene is TRBJ2-7, the V gene TRBV4-2; D is ambiguous. CDR1 LGHNA and CDR2 YNFKEQ come from the germline V gene. Deletions cut 0 bases from V and 0 bases from J, with 12 bases between. The CDR3 loop spans 16 amino acids.

The chain employs TRBV28 and TRBJ1-1; no reliable D call. Germline assignment: CDR1 MDHEN and CDR2 SYDVKM. This CDR3 is built from 11 residues. Trimming left V 7 bases short and J 3 bases short, with 6 bases between. The DNA for the CDR3 is TGTGCCAGCAATCGGGACACTGAAGCTTTCTTT. It is translated as CASNRDTEAFF.

The J gene is TRBJ1-1, the V gene TRBV6-5; D is perhaps TRBD1 (6 bases). The CDR3 loop spans 13 amino acids. V was trimmed by 7 bases and J by 6 bases, leaving 15 bases between them. Germline-derived CDR1 and CDR2 are MNHEY and SVGAGI. The CDR3 protein is CASILRGYPEAFF. The CDR3 DNA follows: TGTGCCAGCATCTTAAGGGGGTACCCTGAAGCTTTCTTT.

This clone has a single count. The CDR3 DNA reads as TGTGCCAGCAGCTTAATCCCCGGGACTAGCTATTTCAATGAGCAGTTCTTC. Residues: CASSLIPGTSYFNEQFF. The chain uses TRBV7-3 and TRBJ2-1, with 9 nucleotides matching TRBD2. The CDR3 has 17 amino acids. V shed 1 base and J 6 bases; nucleotides not matched to a gene: 10. CDR1 is SGHTA and CDR2 is FQGTGA in the germline V gene.

The chain employs TRBV4-2 and TRBJ2-2; 7 positions agree with TRBD2. From germline, CDR1 is LGHNA and CDR2 YNFKEQ. Germline trimming cut 0 bases from V and 8 bases from J; bases unmatched to any gene: 6. CDR3 length equals 15 residues. CDR3: CASSQDRGESGELFF. The CDR3 DNA reads TGTGCCAGCAGCCAAGATCGGGGGGAATCGGGGGAGCTGTTTTTT.

J is TRBJ1-1 and V is TRBV5-1, with D tentatively TRBD1 (6 bases). Germline lookup yields CDR1 SGHRS and CDR2 YFSETQ. Trimming took 2 bases from V and 3 from J, leaving 11 bases between them. The CDR3 length is 14 residues. The CDR3 loop is CASSFRGPDTEAFF. The CDR3 DNA reads TGCGCCAGCAGCTTCAGGGGTCCGGACACTGAAGCTTTCTTT. The complete variable domain, with remaining parts taken from reference TRBV5-1 and TRBJ1-1, reads KAGVTQTPRYLIKTRGQQVTLSCSPISGHRSVSWYQQTPGQGLQFLFEYFSETQRNKGNFPGRFSGRQFSNSRSEMNVSTLELGDSALYLCASSFRGPDTEAFFGQGTRLTVV.

This clone was detected many times. The chain carries TRBV6-5 and TRBJ1-4; D might be TRBD1 (5 bases). The V gene lost 7 bases and the J gene lost 8 bases, with 17 bases spanning the gap. The length of the CDR3 is 14 residues. The germline V gene has CDR1 MNHEY and CDR2 SVGAGI. This chain's CDR3 is CASKLGSGLEKLFF. For the CDR3, the DNA is TGTGCCAGCAAGCTAGGATCAGGGCTCGAAAAACTGTTTTTT.

The J gene is TRBJ2-1, the V gene TRBV27; D may be TRBD2 (7 bases). Germline V CDR1 and CDR2: MNHEY, SMNVEV (reference sequence). The ends were cut back, 6 bases at V and 4 bases at J, with 25 bases in the middle. The CDR3 covers 18 residues. CDR3 nucleotides: TGTGCCAGCAGCCACAGGGACTTAACCCGGGGGGTTTACAATGAGCAGTTCTTC. This translates into CASSHRDLTRGVYNEQFF.

The V gene is TRBV9, the J gene TRBJ1-3; 9 bases agree with TRBD1. The CDR3 loop spans 15 amino acids. Germline V gene sequence: CDR1 SGDLS, CDR2 YYNGEE. J lost 7 bases, V lost 0 bases, and 5 bases had no gene match. Here the CDR3 DNA reads TGTGCCAGCAGCGTAGAGGGGACAGGGAGCAACACCATATATTTT. It translates to CASSVEGTGSNTIYF.

This chain connects TRBV5-4 to TRBJ1-1; 8 bases are a match to TRBD1. CDR1 is SGHNT and CDR2 is YYREEE in the germline V gene (reference sequence). The V gene end was trimmed by 3 bases and the J gene end by 1 base; junction bases not matched to a gene: 11. The CDR3 length is 17 residues. The DNA of the CDR3 is TGTGCCAGCAGCTCGGGACAGGAGGGACTTACGAACACTGAAGCTTTCTTT. Amino acid sequence: CASSSGQEGLTNTEAFF.

This chain connects TRBV2 to TRBJ2-5; TRBD1 matches at 8 bases. Germline-derived CDR1 and CDR2 are SNHLY and FYNNEI. This CDR3 has 14 amino acids. With V trimmed by 1 base and J by 7 bases, 5 bases remained unmatched. CDR3 in DNA: TGTGCCAGCAGTGAAGGGACAGGGTGGGTGACCCAGTACTTC. This translates into CASSEGTGWVTQYF.

The rearrangement uses TRBV13 and TRBJ2-1; 9 nucleotides match TRBD2. The V gene's germline CDR1 is PRHDT and CDR2 FYEKMQ (reference sequence). The length of the CDR3 is 15 residues. The trim removed 5 bases at V and 7 bases at J, leaving 9 bases unmatched. CDR3 bases: TGTGCCAGCAGCCACGCCGGGACTAGCATAAATGAGCAGTTCTTC. Protein product: CASSHAGTSINEQFF.

The chain has TRBV28 and TRBJ1-2, with a possible D match to TRBD1 (5 bases). CDR1 and CDR2 (germline): MDHEN, SYDVKM. This CDR3 region has 12 residues. V shed 5 bases and J shed 8 bases, with 12 bases lying between them. For the CDR3, the DNA is TGTGCCAGCAGTCGGGACTTCCTGGGCTACACCTTC. Translation: CASSRDFLGYTF.

CDR3 residues: CASSPLREEEAFF. As DNA, the CDR3 is TGTGCCAGCTCACCACTACGAGAGGAGGAGGCTTTCTTT. This chain uses TRBV18 with TRBJ1-1; D unclear. The ends were cut back, 1 base at V and 11 bases at J, with 14 bases in the middle. Germline V gene data show CDR1 as KGHSH and CDR2 as LQKENI. The CDR3 runs to 13 residues.

The chain employs TRBV27 and TRBJ2-3, with 8 bases fitting TRBD2. V was clipped by 2 bases and J by 4 bases; unmatched bases: 5. This CDR3 is built from 15 residues. Germline V CDR1 and CDR2: MNHEY, SMNVEV (reference sequence). CDR3 in amino acids: CASSLAGGVADTQYF. The CDR3 DNA reads as TGTGCCAGCAGTTTAGCGGGAGGAGTTGCAGATACGCAGTATTTT.

J is TRBJ2-5 and V is TRBV7-9; TRBD2 matches at 7 bases. V shed 4 bases, J shed 5 bases, and the junction held 16 bases outside the gene matches. The germline V gene has CDR1 SEHNR and CDR2 FQNEAQ (reference sequence). The CDR3 contains 17 residues. CDR3 residues: CASSSTRLALARETQYF. Here the CDR3 DNA reads TGTGCCAGCAGCTCGACTCGACTAGCCTTAGCGAGGGAGACCCAGTACTTC.